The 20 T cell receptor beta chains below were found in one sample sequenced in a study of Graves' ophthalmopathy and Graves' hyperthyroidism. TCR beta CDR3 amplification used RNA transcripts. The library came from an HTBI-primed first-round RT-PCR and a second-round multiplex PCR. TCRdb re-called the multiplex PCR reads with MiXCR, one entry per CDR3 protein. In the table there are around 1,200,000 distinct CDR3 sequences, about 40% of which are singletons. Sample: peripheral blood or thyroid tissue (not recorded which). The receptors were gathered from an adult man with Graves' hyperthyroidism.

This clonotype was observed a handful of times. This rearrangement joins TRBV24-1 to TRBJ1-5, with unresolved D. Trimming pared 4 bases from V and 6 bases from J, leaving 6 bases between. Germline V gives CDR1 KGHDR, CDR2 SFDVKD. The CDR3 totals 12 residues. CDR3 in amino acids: CATSEGIQPQHF. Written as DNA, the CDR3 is TGTGCCACCAGTGAAGGAATTCAGCCCCAGCATTTT.

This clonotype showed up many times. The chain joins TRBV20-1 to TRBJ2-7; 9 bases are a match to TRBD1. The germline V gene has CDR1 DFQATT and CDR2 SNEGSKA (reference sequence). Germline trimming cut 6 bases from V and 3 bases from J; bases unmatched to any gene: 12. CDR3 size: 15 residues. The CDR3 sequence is CSATPEDRGYYEQYF. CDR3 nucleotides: TGCAGTGCCACACCGGAGGACAGGGGTTACTACGAGCAGTACTTC.

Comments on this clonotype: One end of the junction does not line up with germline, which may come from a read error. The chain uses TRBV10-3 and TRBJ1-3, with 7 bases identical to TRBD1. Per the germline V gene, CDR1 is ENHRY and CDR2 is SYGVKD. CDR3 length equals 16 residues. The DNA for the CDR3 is TGTGCCAGCAGTTTACCCGGGACAGCTTCTGGAAACACCATATATTTT. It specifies CASSLPGTASGNTIYF.

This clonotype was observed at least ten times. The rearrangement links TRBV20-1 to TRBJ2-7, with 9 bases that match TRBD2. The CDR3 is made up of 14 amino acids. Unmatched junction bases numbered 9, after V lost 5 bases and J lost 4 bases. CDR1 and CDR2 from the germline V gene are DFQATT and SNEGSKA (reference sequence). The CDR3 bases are TGCAGTGCTGACGTTAGCGGGGGTGGATACGAGCAGTACTTC. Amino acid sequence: CSADVSGGGYEQYF.

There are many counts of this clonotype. CDR3 protein: CSDQRQGALETQYF. The CDR3 nucleotides are TGCAGCGACCAACGACAGGGGGCTTTGGAGACCCAGTACTTC. The chain recombines TRBV29-1 with TRBJ2-5; 10 nucleotides line up with TRBD1. Trimming cost V 7 bases and J 5 bases; bases outside gene matches: 10. Per germline, CDR1 SQVTM and CDR2 ANQGSEA. This CDR3 has 14 amino acids.

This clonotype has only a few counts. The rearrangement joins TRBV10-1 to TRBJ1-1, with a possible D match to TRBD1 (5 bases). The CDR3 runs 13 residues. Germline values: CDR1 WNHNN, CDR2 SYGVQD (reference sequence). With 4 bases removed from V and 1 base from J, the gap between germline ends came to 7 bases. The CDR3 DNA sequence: TGCGCCAGCAGTGGTGGGGCGAACACTGAAGCTTTCTTT. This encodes CASSGGANTEAFF.

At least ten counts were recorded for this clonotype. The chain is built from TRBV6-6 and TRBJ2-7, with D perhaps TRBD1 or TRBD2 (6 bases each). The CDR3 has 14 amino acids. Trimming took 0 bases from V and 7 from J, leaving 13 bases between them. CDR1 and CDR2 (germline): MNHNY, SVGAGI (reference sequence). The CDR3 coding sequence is TGTGCCAGCAGTTACTCTGGGGGGCCAGTTGAGCAGTACTTC. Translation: CASSYSGGPVEQYF.

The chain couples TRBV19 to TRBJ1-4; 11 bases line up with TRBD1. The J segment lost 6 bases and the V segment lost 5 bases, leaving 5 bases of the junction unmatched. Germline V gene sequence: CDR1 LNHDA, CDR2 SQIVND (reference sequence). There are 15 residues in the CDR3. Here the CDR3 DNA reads TGTGCCAGTAGTGACGGACAGGGGGCGGATGAAAAACTGTTTTTT. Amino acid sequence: CASSDGQGADEKLFF.

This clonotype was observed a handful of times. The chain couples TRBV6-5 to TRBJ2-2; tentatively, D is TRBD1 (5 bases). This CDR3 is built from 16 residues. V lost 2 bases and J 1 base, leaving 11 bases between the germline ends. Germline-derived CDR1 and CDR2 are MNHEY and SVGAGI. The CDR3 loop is CASSYPQGRNTGELFF. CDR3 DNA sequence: TGTGCCAGCAGTTACCCCCAGGGTAGGAACACCGGGGAGCTGTTTTTT.

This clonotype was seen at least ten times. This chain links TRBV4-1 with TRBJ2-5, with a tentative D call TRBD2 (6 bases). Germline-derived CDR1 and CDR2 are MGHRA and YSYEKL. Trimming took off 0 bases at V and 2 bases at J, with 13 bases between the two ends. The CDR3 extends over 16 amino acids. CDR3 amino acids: CASSQEGWGDQETQYF. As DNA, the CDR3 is TGCGCCAGCAGCCAAGAAGGTTGGGGGGATCAAGAGACCCAGTACTTC.

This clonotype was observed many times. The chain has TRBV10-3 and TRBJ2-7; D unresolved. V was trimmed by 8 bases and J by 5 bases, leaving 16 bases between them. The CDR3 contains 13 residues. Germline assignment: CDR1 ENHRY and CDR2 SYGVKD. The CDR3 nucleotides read TGTGCCATCCAGGAAGGGTCCAAGGACGAGCAGTACTTC. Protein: CAIQEGSKDEQYF.

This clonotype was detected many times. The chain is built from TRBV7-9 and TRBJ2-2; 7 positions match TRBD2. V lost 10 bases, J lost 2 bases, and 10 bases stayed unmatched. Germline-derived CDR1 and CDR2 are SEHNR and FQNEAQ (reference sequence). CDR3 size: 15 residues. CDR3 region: CANTGRGLNTGELFF. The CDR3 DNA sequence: TGTGCCAACACGGGGAGGGGACTAAACACCGGGGAGCTGTTTTTT.

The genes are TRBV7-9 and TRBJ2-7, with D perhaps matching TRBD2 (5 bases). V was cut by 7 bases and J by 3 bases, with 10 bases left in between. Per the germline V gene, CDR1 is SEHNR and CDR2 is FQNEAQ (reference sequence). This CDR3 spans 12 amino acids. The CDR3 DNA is TGTGCCAGCAACTTCGAGGGCTACGAGCAGTACTTC. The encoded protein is CASNFEGYEQYF.

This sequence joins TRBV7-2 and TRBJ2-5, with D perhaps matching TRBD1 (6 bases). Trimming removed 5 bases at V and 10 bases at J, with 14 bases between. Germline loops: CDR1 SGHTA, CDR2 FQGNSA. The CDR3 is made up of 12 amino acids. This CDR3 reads CASSSPQGSQYF. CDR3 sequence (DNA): TGTGCCAGCAGCAGCCCCCAGGGGAGCCAGTACTTC.

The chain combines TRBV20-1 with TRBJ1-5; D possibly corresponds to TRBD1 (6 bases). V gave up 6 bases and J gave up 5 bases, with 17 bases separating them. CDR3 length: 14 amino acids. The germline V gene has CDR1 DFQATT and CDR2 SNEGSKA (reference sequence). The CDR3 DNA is TGCAGTGCACAACCTCGACAGGAGTATCAGCCCCAGCATTTT. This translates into CSAQPRQEYQPQHF.

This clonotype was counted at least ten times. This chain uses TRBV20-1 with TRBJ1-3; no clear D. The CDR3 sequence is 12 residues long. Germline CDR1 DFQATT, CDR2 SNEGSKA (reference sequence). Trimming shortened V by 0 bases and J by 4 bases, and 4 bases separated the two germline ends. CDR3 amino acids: CSAREGGNTIYF. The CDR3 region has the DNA TGCAGTGCTAGAGAGGGCGGAAACACCATATATTTT.

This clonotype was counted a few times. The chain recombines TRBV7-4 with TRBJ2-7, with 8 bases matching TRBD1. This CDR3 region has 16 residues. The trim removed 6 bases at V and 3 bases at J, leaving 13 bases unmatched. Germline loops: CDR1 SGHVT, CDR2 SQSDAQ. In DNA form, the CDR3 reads TGTGCCAGCAGTCTAATCGGACAGGGCATTTTCTACGAGCAGTACTTC. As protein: CASSLIGQGIFYEQYF.

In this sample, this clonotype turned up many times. CDR3 nucleotide sequence: TGCAGTGCTAGAGTGTTCCCGGGTCCAGTCGAGCAGTACTTC. Protein: CSARVFPGPVEQYF. The chain joins TRBV20-1 to TRBJ2-7; D remains unclear. Trimming cost V 1 base and J 6 bases, with 16 bases left between them. The CDR3 has 14 residues. Looked up from germline, CDR1 is DFQATT and CDR2 is SNEGSKA (reference sequence).

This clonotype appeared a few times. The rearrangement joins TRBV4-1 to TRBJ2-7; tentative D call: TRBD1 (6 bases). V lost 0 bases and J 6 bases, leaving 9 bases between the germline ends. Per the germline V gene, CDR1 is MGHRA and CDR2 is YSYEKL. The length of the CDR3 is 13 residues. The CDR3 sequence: CASSQDRGSEQYF. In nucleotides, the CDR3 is TGCGCCAGCAGCCAAGACAGGGGATCCGAGCAGTACTTC.

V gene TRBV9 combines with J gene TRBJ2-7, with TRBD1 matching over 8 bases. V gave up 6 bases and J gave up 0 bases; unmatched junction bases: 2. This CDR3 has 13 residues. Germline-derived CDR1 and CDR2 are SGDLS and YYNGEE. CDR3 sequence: CASKTGGSYEQYF. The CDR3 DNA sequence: TGTGCCAGCAAAACAGGGGGCTCCTACGAGCAGTACTTC.